These 20 T cell receptor beta chains share one sample of origin, sequenced in a study of spatial heterogeneity in lung cancer. This sample's time point: sample taken at primary tumor resection. Whole RNA obtained from tumor, nontumor lung or frozen PBMC underwent sequencing without sorting. In TCRdb, the 5' RACE reads were re-called with MiXCR into one record per CDR3 protein. The table has 45,000 to 55,000 distinct CDR3 sequences, less than 6% seen once. Sequences were derived from PBMCs, sampled at surgery. Receptors originate from a male donor with early-stage non-small cell lung cancer.

This clonotype occurred many times. The chain combines TRBV20-1 with TRBJ2-3; D uncertain. CDR1 and CDR2 (germline): DFQATT, SNEGSKA (reference sequence). The CDR3 loop spans 16 amino acids. Trimming took 0 bases from V and 0 from J, leaving 13 bases between them. CDR3 nucleotide sequence: TGCAGTGCTAGAGATGACCTTGTCGGAAGCACAGATACGCAGTATTTT. Its protein is CSARDDLVGSTDTQYF.

J is TRBJ2-7 and V is TRBV5-1; perhaps TRBD1 as D (6 bases). The CDR3 is 14 amino acids. CDR1 is SGHRS and CDR2 is YFSETQ in the germline V gene. V shed 0 bases and J shed 5 bases, with 12 bases lying between them. The CDR3 nucleotides are TGCGCCAGCAGCTTGGAACAGGGAAGCAACGAGCAGTACTTC. Translation gives CASSLEQGSNEQYF.

There are many counts of this clonotype. The chain links TRBV27 to TRBJ2-3; D gene uncertain. Trimming shortened V by 5 bases and J by 2 bases, and 5 bases separated the two germline ends. CDR1 MNHEY and CDR2 SMNVEV come from the germline V gene (reference sequence). This CDR3 is 12 amino acids long. The CDR3: CASSEDTDTQYF. The CDR3 nucleotides are TGTGCCAGCAGTGAAGACACAGATACGCAGTATTTT.

This clonotype was recorded at least ten times. The chain uses TRBV3-1 and TRBJ2-1, with no clear D. There are 12 residues in the CDR3. Trimming cost V 1 base and J 8 bases, with 6 bases left between them. CDR1 and CDR2 from the germline V gene are LGHDT and YNNKEL (reference sequence). The CDR3 DNA follows: TGTGCCAGCAGCCAAGTCTGGTATGAGCAGTTCTTC. This encodes CASSQVWYEQFF.

This clonotype appeared many times. The gene calls are TRBV9 and TRBJ2-2; maybe TRBD1 (6 bases). Germline CDR1 is SGDLS and CDR2 is YYNGEE. V gave up 3 bases and J gave up 7 bases, with 16 bases separating them. The CDR3 covers 15 residues. The chain's CDR3 is CASSAGGQRVGELFF. CDR3 DNA sequence: TGTGCCAGCAGCGCGGGTGGACAGCGAGTCGGGGAGCTGTTTTTT.

This clonotype was observed at least ten times. This chain links TRBV6-6 with TRBJ1-5; 7 positions match TRBD1. The V gene's germline CDR1 is MNHNY and CDR2 SVGAGI (reference sequence). The CDR3 extends over 15 amino acids. Trimming at V came to 6 bases and at J to 5 bases, leaving 10 bases not matched to a gene. CDR3: CASSEARGSDQPQHF. CDR3 nucleotide sequence: TGTGCCAGCAGCGAAGCCAGGGGGTCAGATCAGCCCCAGCATTTT.

This clonotype was observed at least ten times. The chain is built from TRBV4-1 and TRBJ2-1, with TRBD2 matching over 15 bases. CDR1 is MGHRA and CDR2 is YSYEKL in the germline V gene. V gave up 1 base and J gave up 8 bases; unmatched junction bases: 3. The CDR3 is 16 amino acids. As DNA, the CDR3 is TGCGCCAGCAGCCAAGGGGGACTAGCGGGAGGCCATGAGCAGTTCTTC. Its protein is CASSQGGLAGGHEQFF.

This clonotype was recorded at least ten times. The genes are TRBV12-3 or TRBV12-4 and TRBJ2-5; D is perhaps TRBD1 or TRBD2 (5 bases each). V was clipped by 4 bases and J by 4 bases, with 13 bases between them. The length of the CDR3 is 14 residues. The chain's CDR3 is CASSSRGHGETQYF. The CDR3 DNA reads TGTGCCAGCAGTTCCCGGGGCCATGGAGAGACCCAGTACTTC.

This clonotype was found many times. The chain recombines TRBV24-1 with TRBJ2-3; 9 bases agree with TRBD1. Per the germline V gene, CDR1 is KGHDR and CDR2 is SFDVKD. The V gene end was trimmed by 9 bases and the J gene end by 0 bases; junction bases not matched to a gene: 9. CDR3 length: 16 amino acids. CDR3 coding DNA: TGTGCCACCCCTCGGACAGGGGTTAAGAGCACAGATACGCAGTATTTT. As protein: CATPRTGVKSTDTQYF.

This clonotype was observed many times. V is TRBV4-1 and J is TRBJ2-1; a weak D match, TRBD2 (6 bases). Germline loops: CDR1 MGHRA, CDR2 YSYEKL. V lost 1 base to trimming and J lost 8 bases, with 24 bases between them. The CDR3 totals 18 residues. The CDR3 loop reads CASSQGEAGTPSNYEQFF. CDR3 DNA sequence: TGCGCCAGCAGCCAAGGAGAGGCCGGGACTCCTAGTAACTATGAGCAGTTCTTC.

In this sample, this clonotype turned up many times. J is TRBJ1-3 and V is TRBV5-1; no reliable D call. Trimming took off 4 bases at V and 9 bases at J, with 14 bases between the two ends. Germline CDR1 and CDR2: SGHRS and YFSETQ. There are 13 residues in the CDR3. The CDR3 here is CASSALGGATIYF. CDR3 coding DNA: TGCGCCAGCAGCGCCCTAGGAGGCGCCACCATATATTTT.

This clonotype came up many times. The CDR3 here is CSASQIRGNTEAFF. The CDR3 region has the DNA TGCAGTGCTAGCCAGATAAGGGGGAACACTGAAGCTTTCTTT. The rearrangement uses TRBV20-1 and TRBJ1-1; D might be TRBD1 (5 bases). This CDR3 region has 14 residues. CDR1 is DFQATT, CDR2 SNEGSKA, per germline (reference sequence). Trimming cost V 3 bases and J 1 base, with 12 bases left between them.

This clonotype was seen repeatedly, ten times or more. This chain connects TRBV12-3 or TRBV12-4 to TRBJ2-7, with D uncertain. Trimming left V 6 bases short and J 0 bases short, with 9 bases between. The CDR3 runs to 13 residues. This CDR3 is CASRGRSSYEQYF. DNA of the CDR3: TGTGCCAGCAGGGGCAGGAGCTCCTACGAGCAGTACTTC.

There are many counts of this clonotype. The chain uses TRBV20-1 and TRBJ2-1; 10 bases are shared with TRBD2. This CDR3 comprises 15 residues. CDR1 and CDR2 from the germline V gene are DFQATT and SNEGSKA (reference sequence). V was pared by 5 bases and J by 1 base, with 5 bases of the junction left unmatched. The CDR3 DNA sequence: TGCAGTGCTTCCTCGACTAGCGGGTCCTACAATGAGCAGTTCTTC. Translation gives CSASSTSGSYNEQFF.

There are many counts of this clonotype. The rearrangement links TRBV5-6 to TRBJ2-7, with D maybe TRBD2 (5 bases). V lost 4 bases to trimming and J lost 0 bases, with 11 bases between them. Germline V gene lookup returns CDR1 SGHDT and CDR2 YYEEEE. This CDR3 has 14 amino acids. The CDR3 region has the DNA TGTGCCAGCAGCCCGGACTCTAGCTCCTACGAGCAGTACTTC. Its protein is CASSPDSSSYEQYF.

Ten or more counts support this clonotype. This rearrangement joins TRBV9 to TRBJ2-3; D remains ambiguous. The ends were cut back, 0 bases at V and 10 bases at J, with 9 bases in the middle. The CDR3 spans 12 residues. The V gene's germline CDR1 is SGDLS and CDR2 YYNGEE. CDR3 DNA: TGTGCCAGCAGCGTAGGTAGTTTGCCGCAGTATTTT. Translated, it gives CASSVGSLPQYF.

This clonotype occurred many times. The rearrangement joins TRBV12-3 or TRBV12-4 to TRBJ2-1, with unresolved D. The CDR3 has 15 amino acids. Trimming removed 5 bases from V and 1 base from J, with 12 bases in between. Here the CDR3 DNA reads TGTGCCAGCAGTCCAACACCGATATCCTACAATGAGCAGTTCTTC. It yields the protein CASSPTPISYNEQFF.

This clonotype was seen many times. The V and J genes are TRBV5-6 and TRBJ2-4; D unclear. Trimming shortened V by 4 bases and J by 0 bases, and 11 bases separated the two germline ends. The CDR3 sequence is 15 residues long. Per the germline V gene, CDR1 is SGHDT and CDR2 is YYEEEE. The CDR3 region is CASSPRALAKNIQYF. The CDR3 DNA sequence: TGTGCCAGCAGCCCCCGGGCCCTAGCCAAAAACATTCAGTACTTC.

This sequence joins TRBV1 and TRBJ2-7; TRBD2, the table's D call, was not compared with the DNA. TRBV1 is a known pseudogene. CDR3 length: 17 residues. CDR3 DNA sequence: TGCACCAGCAGCCGCAATAGGGGGGTAGCGGGAGCATGCGAGCAGTACTTC. Protein sequence: CTSSRNRGVAGACEQYF.

This clonotype was recorded many times. The chain employs TRBV9 and TRBJ2-1, with D maybe TRBD1 (6 bases). Trimming pared 6 bases from V and 4 bases from J, leaving 14 bases between. This CDR3 spans 14 amino acids. The germline CDR1 and CDR2 sequences are SGDLS and YYNGEE. The CDR3 sequence is CASTAGVPYNEQFF. The CDR3 DNA reads as TGTGCCAGCACAGCAGGGGTTCCATACAATGAGCAGTTCTTC.